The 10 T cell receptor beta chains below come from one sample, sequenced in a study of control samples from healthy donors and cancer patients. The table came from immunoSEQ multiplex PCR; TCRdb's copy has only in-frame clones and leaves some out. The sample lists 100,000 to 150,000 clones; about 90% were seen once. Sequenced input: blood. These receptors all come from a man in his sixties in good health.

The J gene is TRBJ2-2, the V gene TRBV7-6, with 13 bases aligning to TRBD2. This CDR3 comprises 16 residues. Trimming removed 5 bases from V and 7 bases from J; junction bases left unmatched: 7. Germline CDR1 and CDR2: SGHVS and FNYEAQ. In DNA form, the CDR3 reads TGTGCCAGCAGCCCAACTAGCGGGGGGGCCGGCGGGGAGCTGTTTTTT. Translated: CASSPTSGGAGGELFF.

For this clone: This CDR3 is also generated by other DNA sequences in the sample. The CDR3 DNA reads as TGTGCCAGCATTGGACAGGGTGGTCAGCCCCAGCATTTT. This codes for CASIGQGGQPQHF. The chain employs TRBV28 and TRBJ1-5; 8 bases are shared with TRBD1. The ends lost 7 bases at V and 6 bases at J; junction bases unmatched: 5. The CDR3 extends over 13 amino acids. The V gene's germline CDR1 is MDHEN and CDR2 SYDVKM. Combining the CDR3 with reference TRBV28 and TRBJ1-5 gives the whole variable domain DVKVTQSSRYLVKRTGEKVFLECVQDMDHENMFWYRQDPGLGLRLIYFSYDVKMKEKGDIPEGYSVSREKKERFSLILESASTNQTSMYLCASIGQGGQPQHFGDGTRLSIL.

CDR3 sequence: CATSDLTRGEQFF. CDR3 coding DNA: TGTGCCACCAGTGATTTGACGCGTGGTGAGCAGTTCTTC. The genes are TRBV24-1 and TRBJ2-1; D ambiguous. Looked up from germline, CDR1 is KGHDR and CDR2 is SFDVKD. Trimming stripped 0 bases from V and 9 bases from J, with 8 bases between. This CDR3 region has 13 residues.

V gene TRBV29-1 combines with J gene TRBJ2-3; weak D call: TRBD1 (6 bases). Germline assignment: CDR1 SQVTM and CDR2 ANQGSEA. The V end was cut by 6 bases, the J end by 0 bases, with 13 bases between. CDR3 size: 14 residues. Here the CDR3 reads CSVAGTTSTDTQYF. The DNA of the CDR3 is TGCAGCGTCGCCGGGACAACAAGCACAGATACGCAGTATTTT.

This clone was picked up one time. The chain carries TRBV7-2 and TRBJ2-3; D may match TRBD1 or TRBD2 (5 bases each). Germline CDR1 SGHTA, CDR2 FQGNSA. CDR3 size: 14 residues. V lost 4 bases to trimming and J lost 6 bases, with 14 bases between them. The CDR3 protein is CASSYGARRDTQYF. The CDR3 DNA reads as TGTGCCAGCAGCTACGGGGCCCGGCGGGATACGCAGTATTTT.

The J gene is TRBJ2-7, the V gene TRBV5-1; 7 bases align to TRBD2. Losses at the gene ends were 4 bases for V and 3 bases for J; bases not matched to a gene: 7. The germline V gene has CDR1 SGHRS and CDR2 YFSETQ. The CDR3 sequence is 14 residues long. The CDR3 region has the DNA TGCGCCAGCAGCCGGGGAGGGGAACTCTACGAGCAGTACTTC. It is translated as CASSRGGELYEQYF.

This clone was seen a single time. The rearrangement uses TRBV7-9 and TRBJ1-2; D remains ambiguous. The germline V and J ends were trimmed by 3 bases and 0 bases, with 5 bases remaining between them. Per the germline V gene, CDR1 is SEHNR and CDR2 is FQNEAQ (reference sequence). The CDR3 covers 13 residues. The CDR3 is CASSFVANYGYTF. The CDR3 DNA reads TGTGCCAGCAGCTTCGTAGCTAACTATGGCTACACCTTC.

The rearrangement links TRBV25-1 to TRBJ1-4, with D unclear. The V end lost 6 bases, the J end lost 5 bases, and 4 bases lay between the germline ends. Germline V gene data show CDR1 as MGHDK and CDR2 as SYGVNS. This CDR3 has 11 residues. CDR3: CASSRNEKLFF. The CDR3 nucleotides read TGTGCCAGCAGCAGAAATGAAAAACTGTTTTTT.

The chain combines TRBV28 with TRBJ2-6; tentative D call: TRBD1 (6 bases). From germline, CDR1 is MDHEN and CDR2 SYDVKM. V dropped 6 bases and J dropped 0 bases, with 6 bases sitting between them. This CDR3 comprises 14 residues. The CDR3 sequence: CASRQGSGANVLTF. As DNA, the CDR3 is TGTGCCAGCAGACAGGGCTCTGGGGCCAACGTCCTGACTTTC.

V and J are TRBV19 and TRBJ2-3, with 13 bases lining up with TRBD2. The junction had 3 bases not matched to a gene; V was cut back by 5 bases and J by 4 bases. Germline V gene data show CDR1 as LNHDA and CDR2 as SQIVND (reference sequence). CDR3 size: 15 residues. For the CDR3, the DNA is TGTGCCAGTAGTGAGGGACTAGCGGGGCCAGATACGCAGTATTTT. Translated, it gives CASSEGLAGPDTQYF.